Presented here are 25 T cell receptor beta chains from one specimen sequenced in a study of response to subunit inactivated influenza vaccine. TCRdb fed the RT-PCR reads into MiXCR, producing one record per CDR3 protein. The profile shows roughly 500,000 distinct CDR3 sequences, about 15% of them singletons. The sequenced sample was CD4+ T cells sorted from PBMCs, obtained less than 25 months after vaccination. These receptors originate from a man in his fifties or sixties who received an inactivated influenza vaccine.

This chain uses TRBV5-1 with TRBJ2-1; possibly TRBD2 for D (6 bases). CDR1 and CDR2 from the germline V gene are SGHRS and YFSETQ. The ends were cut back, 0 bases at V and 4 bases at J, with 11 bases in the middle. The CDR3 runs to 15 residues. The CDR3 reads CASSLAGRDYNEQFF. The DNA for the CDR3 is TGCGCCAGCAGCTTGGCGGGGCGGGATTACAATGAGCAGTTCTTC.

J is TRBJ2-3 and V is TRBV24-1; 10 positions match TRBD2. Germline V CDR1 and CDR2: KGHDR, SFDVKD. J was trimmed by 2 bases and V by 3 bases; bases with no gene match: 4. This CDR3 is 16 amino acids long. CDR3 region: CATSDHLAGVTDTQYF. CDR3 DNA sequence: TGTGCCACCAGTGATCACCTAGCGGGAGTCACAGATACGCAGTATTTT.

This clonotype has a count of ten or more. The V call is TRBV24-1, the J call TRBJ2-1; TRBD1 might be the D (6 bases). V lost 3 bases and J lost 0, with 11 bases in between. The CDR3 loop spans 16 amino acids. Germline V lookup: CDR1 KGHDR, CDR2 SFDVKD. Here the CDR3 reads CATSDPSTGSYNEQFF. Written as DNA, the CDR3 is TGTGCCACCAGTGATCCATCGACAGGCTCCTACAATGAGCAGTTCTTC.

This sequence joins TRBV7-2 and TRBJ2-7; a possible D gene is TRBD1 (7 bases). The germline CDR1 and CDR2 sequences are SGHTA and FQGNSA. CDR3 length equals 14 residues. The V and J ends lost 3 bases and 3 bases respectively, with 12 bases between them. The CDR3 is CASSFQGGIYEQYF. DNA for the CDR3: TGTGCCAGCAGCTTTCAGGGGGGCATCTACGAGCAGTACTTC.

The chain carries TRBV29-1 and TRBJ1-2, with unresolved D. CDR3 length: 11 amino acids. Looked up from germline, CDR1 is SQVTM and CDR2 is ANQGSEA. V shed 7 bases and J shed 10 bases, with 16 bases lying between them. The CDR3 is CSALTTSVYTF. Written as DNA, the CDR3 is TGCAGCGCCTTAACGACGAGTGTCTACACCTTC.

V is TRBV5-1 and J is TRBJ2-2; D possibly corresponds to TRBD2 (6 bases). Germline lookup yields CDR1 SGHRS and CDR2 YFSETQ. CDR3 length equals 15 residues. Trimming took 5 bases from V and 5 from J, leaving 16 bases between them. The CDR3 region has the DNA TGCGCCAGCAGGCAGTCCGGGACTCCTACCGGGGAGCTGTTTTTT. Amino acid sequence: CASRQSGTPTGELFF.

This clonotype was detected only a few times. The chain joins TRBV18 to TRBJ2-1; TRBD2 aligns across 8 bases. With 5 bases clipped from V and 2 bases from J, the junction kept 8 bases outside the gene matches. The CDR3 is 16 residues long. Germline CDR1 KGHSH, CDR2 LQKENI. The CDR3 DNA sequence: TGTGCCAGCTCATCAGTAGCGGGGACGGCCTACAATGAGCAGTTCTTC. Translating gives CASSSVAGTAYNEQFF.

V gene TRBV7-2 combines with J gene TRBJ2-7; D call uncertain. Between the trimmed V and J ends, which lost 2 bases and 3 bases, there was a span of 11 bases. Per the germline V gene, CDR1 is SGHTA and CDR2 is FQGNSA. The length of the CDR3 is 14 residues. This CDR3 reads CASSLLGRIYEQYF. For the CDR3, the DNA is TGTGCCAGCAGCTTACTAGGACGGATCTACGAGCAGTACTTC.

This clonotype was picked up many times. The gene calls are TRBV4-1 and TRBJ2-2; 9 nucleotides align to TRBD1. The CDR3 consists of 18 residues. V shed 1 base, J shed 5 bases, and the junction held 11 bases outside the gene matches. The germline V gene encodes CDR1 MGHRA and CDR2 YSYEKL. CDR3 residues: CASSQGIGRTGATGELFF. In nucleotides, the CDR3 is TGCGCCAGCAGCCAAGGGATAGGGAGGACAGGGGCGACCGGGGAGCTGTTTTTT.

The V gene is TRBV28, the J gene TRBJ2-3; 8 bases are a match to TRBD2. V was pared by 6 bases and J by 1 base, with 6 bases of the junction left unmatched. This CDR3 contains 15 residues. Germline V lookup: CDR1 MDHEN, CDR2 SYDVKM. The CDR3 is CASRSWTSCTDTQYF. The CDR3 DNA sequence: TGTGCCAGCAGGTCTTGGACTAGCTGCACAGATACGCAGTATTTT. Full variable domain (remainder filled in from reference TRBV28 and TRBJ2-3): DVKVTQSSRYLVKRTGEKVFLECVQDMDHENMFWYRQDPGLGLRLIYFSYDVKMKEKGDIPEGYSVSREKKERFSLILESASTNQTSMYLCASRSWTSCTDTQYFGPGTRLTVL.

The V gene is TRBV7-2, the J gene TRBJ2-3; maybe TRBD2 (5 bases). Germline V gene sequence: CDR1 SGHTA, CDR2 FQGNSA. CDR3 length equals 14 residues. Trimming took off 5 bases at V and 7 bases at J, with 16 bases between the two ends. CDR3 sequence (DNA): TGTGCCAGCAGCCGTGAGGTACTAGTTTATACGCAGTATTTT. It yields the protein CASSREVLVYTQYF.

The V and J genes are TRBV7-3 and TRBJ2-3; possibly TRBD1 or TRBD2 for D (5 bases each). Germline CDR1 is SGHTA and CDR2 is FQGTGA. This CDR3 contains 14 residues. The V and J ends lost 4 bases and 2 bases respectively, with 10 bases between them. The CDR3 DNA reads TGTGCCAGCAGCTACGGGACCCCCACAGATACGCAGTATTTT. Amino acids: CASSYGTPTDTQYF.

In DNA, the CDR3 is TGTGCCAGCAGCTTTCCAGGGGGCCCCTCGGCGGAGACCCAGTACTTC. Translation gives CASSFPGGPSAETQYF. The V and J genes are TRBV5-6 and TRBJ2-5; TRBD1 aligns across 8 bases. CDR3 length: 16 residues. Germline V lookup: CDR1 SGHDT, CDR2 YYEEEE. Trimming at V came to 2 bases and at J to 5 bases, leaving 11 bases not matched to a gene. The complete variable domain, with remaining parts taken from reference TRBV5-6 and TRBJ2-5, reads DAGVTQSPTHLIKTRGQQVTLRCSPKSGHDTVSWYQQALGQGPQFIFQYYEEEERQRGNFPDRFSGHQFPNYSSELNVNALLLGDSALYLCASSFPGGPSAETQYFGPGTRLLVL.

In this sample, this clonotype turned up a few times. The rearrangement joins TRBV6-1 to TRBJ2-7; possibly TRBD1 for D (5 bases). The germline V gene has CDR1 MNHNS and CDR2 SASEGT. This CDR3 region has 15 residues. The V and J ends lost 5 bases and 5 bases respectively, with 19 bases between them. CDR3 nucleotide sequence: TGTGCCAGCAGTCAAATTCAGGGATTACTCGACGAGCAGTACTTC. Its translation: CASSQIQGLLDEQYF.

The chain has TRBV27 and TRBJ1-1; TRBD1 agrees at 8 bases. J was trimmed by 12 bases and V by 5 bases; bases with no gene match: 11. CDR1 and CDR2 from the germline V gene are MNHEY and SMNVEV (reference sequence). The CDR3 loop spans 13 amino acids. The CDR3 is CASSLSGTGFTFF. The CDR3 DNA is TGTGCCAGCAGTCTTTCCGGGACAGGCTTTACTTTCTTT.

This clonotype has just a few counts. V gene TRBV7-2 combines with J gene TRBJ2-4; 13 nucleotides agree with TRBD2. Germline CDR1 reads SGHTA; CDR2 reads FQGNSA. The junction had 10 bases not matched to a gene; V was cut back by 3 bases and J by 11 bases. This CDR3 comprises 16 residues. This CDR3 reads CASSFTSGRAKGFQYF. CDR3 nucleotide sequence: TGTGCCAGCAGCTTTACTAGCGGGAGGGCCAAGGGGTTTCAGTACTTC.

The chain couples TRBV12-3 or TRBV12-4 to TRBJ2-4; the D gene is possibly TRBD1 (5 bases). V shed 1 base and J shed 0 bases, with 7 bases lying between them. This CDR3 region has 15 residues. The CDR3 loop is CASSLEGIAKNIQYF. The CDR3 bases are TGTGCCAGCAGTTTAGAGGGGATAGCCAAAAACATTCAGTACTTC.

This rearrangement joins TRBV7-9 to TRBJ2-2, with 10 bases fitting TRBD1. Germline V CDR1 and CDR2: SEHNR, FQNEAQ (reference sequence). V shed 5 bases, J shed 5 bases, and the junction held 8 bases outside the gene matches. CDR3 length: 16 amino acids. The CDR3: CASSTGQGTFTGELFF. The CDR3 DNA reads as TGTGCCAGCAGCACGGGACAGGGGACGTTTACCGGGGAGCTGTTTTTT.

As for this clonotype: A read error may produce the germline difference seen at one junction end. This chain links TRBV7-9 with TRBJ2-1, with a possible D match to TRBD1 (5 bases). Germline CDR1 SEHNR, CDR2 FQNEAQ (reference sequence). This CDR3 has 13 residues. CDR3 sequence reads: CASRLGADNEQFF. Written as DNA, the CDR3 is TGTGCCAGCAGGTTAGGGGCAGACAATGAGCAGTTCTTC.

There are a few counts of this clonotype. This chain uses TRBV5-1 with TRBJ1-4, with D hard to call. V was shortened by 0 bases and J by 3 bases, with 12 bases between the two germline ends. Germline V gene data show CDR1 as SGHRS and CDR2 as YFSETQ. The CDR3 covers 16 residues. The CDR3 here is CASSLAVLGPNEKLFF. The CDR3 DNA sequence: TGCGCCAGCAGCTTGGCCGTTCTGGGCCCTAATGAAAAACTGTTTTTT.

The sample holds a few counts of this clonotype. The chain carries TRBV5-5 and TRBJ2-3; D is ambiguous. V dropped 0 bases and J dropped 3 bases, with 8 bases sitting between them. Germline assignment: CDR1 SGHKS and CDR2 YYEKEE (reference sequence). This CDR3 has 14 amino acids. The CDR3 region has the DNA TGTGCCAGCAGCTTGGAGAAGCCGACAGATACGCAGTATTTT. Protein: CASSLEKPTDTQYF.

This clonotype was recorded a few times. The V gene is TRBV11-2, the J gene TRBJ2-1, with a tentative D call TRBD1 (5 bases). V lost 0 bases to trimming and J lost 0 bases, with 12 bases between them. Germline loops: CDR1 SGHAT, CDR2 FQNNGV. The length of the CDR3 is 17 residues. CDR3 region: CASSLDQGRSSYNEQFF. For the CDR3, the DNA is TGTGCCAGCAGCTTAGATCAGGGAAGGAGCTCCTACAATGAGCAGTTCTTC.

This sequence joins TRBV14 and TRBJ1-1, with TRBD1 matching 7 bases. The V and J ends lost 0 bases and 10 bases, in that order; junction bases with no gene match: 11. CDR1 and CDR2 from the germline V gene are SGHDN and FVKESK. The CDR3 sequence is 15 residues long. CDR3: CASSQENWDSQRAFF. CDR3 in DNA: TGTGCCAGCAGCCAAGAAAACTGGGACAGCCAGCGAGCTTTCTTT.

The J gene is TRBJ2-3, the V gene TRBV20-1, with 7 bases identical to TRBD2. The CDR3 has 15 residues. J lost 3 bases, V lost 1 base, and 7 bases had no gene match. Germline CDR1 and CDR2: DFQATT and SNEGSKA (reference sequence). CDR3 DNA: TGCAGTGCTAGAGGAGCTAGCGGAGGAACAGATACGCAGTATTTT. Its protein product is CSARGASGGTDTQYF.

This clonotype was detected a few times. The CDR3 DNA sequence: TGTGCCAGCAGCGAAGCCCATGACACCTCCTACGAGCAGTACTTC. It is translated as CASSEAHDTSYEQYF. This chain joins TRBV7-2 and TRBJ2-7; D is undetermined. Trimming cost V 5 bases and J 0 bases, with 14 bases left between them. The CDR3 runs to 15 residues. CDR1 SGHTA and CDR2 FQGNSA come from the germline V gene.